There are a few counts of the clone carrying this TCR beta chain. Libraries were prepared by immunoSEQ multiplex PCR; TCRdb keeps only in-frame clonotypes and omits some of them. The data hold roughly 40,000 clones, with approximately 83% observed a single time. The CDR3 runs 13 residues. CDR1 is WNHNN and CDR2 is SYGVQD in the germline V gene (reference sequence). Trimming removed 6 bases at V and 8 bases at J, with 11 bases between. The sample belongs to a study of Ad26.COV2.S vaccination and SARS-CoV-2 variants. This specimen was peripheral blood, taken after recovery from COVID-19. The receptor comes from a human donor who had recovered from COVID-19. The chain couples TRBV10-1 to TRBJ1-6; D might be TRBD1 (5 bases). The chain's CDR3 is CASSQGVDSPLHF. CDR3 nucleotide sequence: TGCGCCAGCAGCCAGGGTGTGGATTCACCCCTCCACTTT.